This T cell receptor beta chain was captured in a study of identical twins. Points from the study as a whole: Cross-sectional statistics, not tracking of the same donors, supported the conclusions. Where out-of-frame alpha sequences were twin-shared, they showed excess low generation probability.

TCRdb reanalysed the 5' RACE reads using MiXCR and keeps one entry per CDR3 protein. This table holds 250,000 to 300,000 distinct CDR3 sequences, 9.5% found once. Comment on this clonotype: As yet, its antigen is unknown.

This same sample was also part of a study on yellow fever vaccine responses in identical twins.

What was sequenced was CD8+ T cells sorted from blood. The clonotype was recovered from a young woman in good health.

The CDR3 DNA reads as TGTGCCAGCAGCATACGAGAGGGCTCCTACGAGCAGTACTTC. Amino acid sequence: CASSIREGSYEQYF. This rearrangement joins TRBV9 to TRBJ2-7; a possible D gene is TRBD2 (5 bases). Trimming shortened V by 4 bases and J by 0 bases, and 11 bases separated the two germline ends. The CDR3 runs to 14 residues. In germline, CDR1 is SGDLS, CDR2 YYNGEE.